This TCR beta chain stems from a study of cytomegalovirus exposure and HLA in healthy donors. Regarding the study as a whole: Specific recognition of CMV antigens was confirmed in vitro for a few chains (all CMV-associated). In the 120 or so validation repertoires, about 94% of cluster scores exceeded 0, per a later analysis. While the bulk of TCR sequences proved rare, some public TCRs turned up in many donors.

The sample holds one count of this clone. Its antigen remains unknown. Sequenced by immunoSEQ multiplex PCR; TCRdb stores in-frame clones only, minus some. Of about 200,000 clones in the sample, 80% to 85% were seen once. The origin of this receptor is a woman aged 30 to 39 in good health and CMV-seronegative. Sequencing input: PBMCs.

The CDR3 nucleotides are TGTGCCAGCAGTGCCGGGACTAGCGGGGGGGCCGCCGGGGAGCTGTTTTTT. As protein: CASSAGTSGGAAGELFF. The rearrangement uses TRBV2 and TRBJ2-2, with TRBD2 identical over 16 bases. The trim removed 4 bases at V and 6 bases at J, leaving 5 bases unmatched. The CDR3 is 17 amino acids. Per the germline V gene, CDR1 is SNHLY and CDR2 is FYNNEI.